Sequencing of this TCR beta chain was carried out in a study of CD8 T cells in ankylosing spondylitis. This clonotype has at least ten counts. Germline CDR1 and CDR2: SEHNR and FQNEAQ (reference sequence). After removal of 5 bases from V and 1 base from J, the junction contained 10 bases not matched to a gene. This CDR3 has 16 amino acids. MiXCR, run by TCRdb on the 5' RACE reads, gives a single entry per CDR3 protein. The sample shows around 150,000 distinct CDR3 sequences, about 10% of them seen only once. The rearrangement joins TRBV7-9 to TRBJ2-5; TRBD2 agrees at 7 bases. The clonotype was recovered from a female donor with ankylosing spondylitis or in good health (not recorded which). Sequenced material: blood, either unsorted or a sorted T cell fraction (not recorded which). In DNA, the CDR3 is TGTGCCAGCAGCCAAGAGAGGGGACTACCCCAAGAGACCCAGTACTTC. Amino acids: CASSQERGLPQETQYF.